This T cell receptor beta chain was captured in a study of OX40 agonist ivuxolimab in advanced cancers. General study points: Circulating CD4+ and CD8+ T cells showed clonal expansion by week 6 at 0.1 to 3.0 mg/kg.

On this clone: What it binds is unknown.

Repertoires were generated with immunoSEQ multiplex PCR, while TCRdb's copy carries only in-frame clones and drops some. The top ten hold roughly 5.2% of the sample, which has 96,000 or so clones, roughly four fifths seen once. V dropped 11 bases and J dropped 4 bases, with 17 bases sitting between them. The CDR3 totals 13 residues. Germline CDR1 is MNHEY and CDR2 is SVGAGI. The receptor's source is an adult with an advanced solid tumor such as melanoma, head and neck, liver or kidney cancer. The sequencing used CD4+ or CD8+ T cells sorted from blood, collected in a trial of the OX40 agonist ivuxolimab. This chain links TRBV6-5 with TRBJ1-1; D unclear. The CDR3 sequence is CAVGPHAATEAFF. The CDR3 nucleotides read TGTGCCGTCGGCCCCCATGCGGCCACTGAAGCTTTCTTT.